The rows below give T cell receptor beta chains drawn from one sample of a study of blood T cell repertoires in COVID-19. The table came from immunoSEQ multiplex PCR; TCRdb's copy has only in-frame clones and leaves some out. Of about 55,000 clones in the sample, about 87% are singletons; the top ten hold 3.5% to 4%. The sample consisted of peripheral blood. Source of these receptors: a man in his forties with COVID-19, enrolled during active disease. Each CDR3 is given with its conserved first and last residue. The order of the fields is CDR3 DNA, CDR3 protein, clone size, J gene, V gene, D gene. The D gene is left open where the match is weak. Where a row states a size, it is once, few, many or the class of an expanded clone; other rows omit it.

DNA: TGCGCCAGCAGTGATCCACAGAGGACCCAGTACTTC
CDR3: CASSDPQRTQYF
size: few
J: TRBJ2-5
V: TRBV10-2
D: NA

DNA: TGTGCCAGTCCCCCACGGGGGACAGTGAACACTGAAGCTTTCTTT
CDR3: CASPPRGTVNTEAFF
size: NA
J: TRBJ1-1
V: TRBV19
D: TRBD1

DNA: TGTGCCAGCAGCTCCCGTACTAGACTTCCCTACAATGAGCAGTTCTTC
CDR3: CASSSRTRLPYNEQFF
size: NA
J: TRBJ2-1
V: TRBV28
D: NA

DNA: TGTGCCAGCAGTTTCCGTGGCGGCCCCCAGCATTTT
CDR3: CASSFRGGPQHF
size: NA
J: TRBJ1-5
V: TRBV27
D: NA

DNA: TGTGCCTGGATAAGCGGCGAAGCTTTCTTT
CDR3: CAWISGEAFF
size: NA
J: TRBJ1-1
V: TRBV30
D: NA

DNA: TGTGCCAGCAGCCCCAGGGGGGCAGGGACCCTTAATGGCTACACCTTC
CDR3: CASSPRGAGTLNGYTF
size: NA
J: TRBJ1-2
V: TRBV6-2/TRBV6-3
D: TRBD1

DNA: TGCGCCAGCAGCCAAGGCAGGGTTGCGCTCTCTGGAAACACCATATATTTT
CDR3: CASSQGRVALSGNTIYF
size: NA
J: TRBJ1-3
V: TRBV4-1
D: NA

DNA: TGCGCCAGCAGCCCCGGACAGGGGGGTTACGAGCAGTACTTC
CDR3: CASSPGQGGYEQYF
size: NA
J: TRBJ2-7
V: TRBV4-1
D: TRBD1

DNA: TGTGCCAGCAACCCCCCTACAGTGGCAGGTCCTAGCAATCAGCCCCAGCATTTT
CDR3: CASNPPTVAGPSNQPQHF
size: NA
J: TRBJ1-5
V: TRBV28
D: NA

DNA: TGTGCCAGCACCCCGATGGAACTAGCGGGAGGGGAGACCCAGTACTTC
CDR3: CASTPMELAGGETQYF
size: NA
J: TRBJ2-5
V: TRBV11-2
D: TRBD2

DNA: TGTGCCAGCTCACCCTTTAACACTGAAGCTTTCTTT
CDR3: CASSPFNTEAFF
size: few
J: TRBJ1-1
V: TRBV18
D: NA

DNA: TGTGCCAGTAGCGCTATTGGACAGGGGGGGTCACCCCTCCACTTT
CDR3: CASSAIGQGGSPLHF
size: NA
J: TRBJ1-6
V: TRBV19
D: TRBD1

DNA: TGTGCCAGCAGCATGACTAGCGGGACGCAGTATTTT
CDR3: CASSMTSGTQYF
size: NA
J: TRBJ2-3
V: TRBV7-8
D: TRBD2

DNA: TGTGCCAGCAGCTCAGGACTAGAAGAGACCCAGTACTTC
CDR3: CASSSGLEETQYF
size: NA
J: TRBJ2-5
V: TRBV7-9
D: TRBD2

DNA: TGTGCCAGCAGTTCACGGGTTATCAGCGGGAGCTCCTACGAGCAGTACTTC
CDR3: CASSSRVISGSSYEQYF
size: NA
J: TRBJ2-7
V: TRBV28
D: TRBD2

DNA: TGCGCCAGCAGCCCAGGGAGGGCAGGTAGCAGTGAGCAGTTCTTC
CDR3: CASSPGRAGSSEQFF
size: NA
J: TRBJ2-1
V: TRBV4-1
D: TRBD2

DNA: TGCAGCGTTTCGCAGGGTAGCGGGGGGTCAAACATTCAGTACTTC
CDR3: CSVSQGSGGSNIQYF
size: NA
J: TRBJ2-4
V: TRBV29-1
D: TRBD2

DNA: TGTGCCAGCAGCCGATCGGGGGAGATGGGTTACTATGGCTACACCTTC
CDR3: CASSRSGEMGYYGYTF
size: NA
J: TRBJ1-2
V: TRBV28
D: NA

DNA: TGTGCCAGTAGGCACACAGGAGCCTCCTACGAGCAGTACTTC
CDR3: CASRHTGASYEQYF
size: NA
J: TRBJ2-7
V: TRBV19
D: NA

DNA: TGTGCCAGCAGCCGCCCGGTTTACGAGCAGTACTTC
CDR3: CASSRPVYEQYF
size: NA
J: TRBJ2-7
V: TRBV6-5
D: NA

DNA: TGTGCCAGCAGTCAATCGACACGCACTGAAGCTTTCTTT
CDR3: CASSQSTRTEAFF
size: NA
J: TRBJ1-1
V: TRBV6-4
D: NA

DNA: TGTGCCATCAGTGGAGGGGGAAACACCGGGGAGCTGTTTTTT
CDR3: CAISGGGNTGELFF
size: NA
J: TRBJ2-2
V: TRBV10-3
D: NA

DNA: TGTGCCAGCAGCTTAAGGTTAGAGGGCGGGCAGTACTTC
CDR3: CASSLRLEGGQYF
size: NA
J: TRBJ2-7
V: TRBV11-2
D: NA

DNA: TGCGCCAGCAGCTTTGGACTAGCGGCTAGCACAGATACGCAGTATTTT
CDR3: CASSFGLAASTDTQYF
size: NA
J: TRBJ2-3
V: TRBV5-1
D: TRBD2

DNA: TGTGCCAGCAGCCACAGCACCGGGGAGCTGTTTTTT
CDR3: CASSHSTGELFF
size: NA
J: TRBJ2-2
V: TRBV3-1/TRBV3-2
D: NA

DNA: TGTGCCAGTAGTACCCTCCTAGCGGGCGCTGGCACAGATACGCAGTATTTT
CDR3: CASSTLLAGAGTDTQYF
size: NA
J: TRBJ2-3
V: TRBV19
D: TRBD2

DNA: TGTGCCTCCAGCCCGACATCCTACGAGCAGTACTTC
CDR3: CASSPTSYEQYF
size: few
J: TRBJ2-7
V: TRBV2
D: NA

DNA: TGTGCCAGCAGCTTAGAGTGGTGGGGGGAGGCCACTGAAGCTTTCTTT
CDR3: CASSLEWWGEATEAFF
size: NA
J: TRBJ1-1
V: TRBV11-3
D: NA

DNA: TGTGCCAGCAGCTTAGGTGTAGCTGATACGCAGTATTTT
CDR3: CASSLGVADTQYF
size: NA
J: TRBJ2-3
V: TRBV7-9
D: NA

DNA: TGTGCCAGTAGTATAGCGTCCGAGCAGTACTTC
CDR3: CASSIASEQYF
size: once
J: TRBJ2-7
V: TRBV19
D: NA

DNA: TGTGCCAGCAGTTTGGGGGACAGGGGAAATTCACCCCTCCACTTT
CDR3: CASSLGDRGNSPLHF
size: NA
J: TRBJ1-6
V: TRBV28
D: TRBD1

DNA: TGTGCCAGCAGTTTCCGCGGGACTTCCTACGAGCAGTACTTC
CDR3: CASSFRGTSYEQYF
size: NA
J: TRBJ2-7
V: TRBV27
D: NA

DNA: TGTGCCAGCAGCGAACTCCCCTGGCGGAATAATCACCCGGAGACGGGGAGGGTGACTGAAGCTTTCTTT
CDR3: CASSELPWRNNHPETGRVTEAFF
size: NA
J: TRBJ1-1
V: TRBV2
D: NA

DNA: TGTGCCAGCAGTTCCACGGGACAGGGCTACGAGCAGTACTTC
CDR3: CASSSTGQGYEQYF
size: NA
J: TRBJ2-7
V: TRBV6-2/TRBV6-3
D: TRBD1

DNA: TGTGCCTGGAGTACAGGGGGGGGAGGTGAAAAACTGTTTTTT
CDR3: CAWSTGGGGEKLFF
size: once
J: TRBJ1-4
V: TRBV30
D: TRBD1

DNA: TGTGCCAGCAGCCTCGGACTAGCGGGAGGGCCGCACACCGGGGAGCTGTTTTTT
CDR3: CASSLGLAGGPHTGELFF
size: NA
J: TRBJ2-2
V: TRBV5-6
D: TRBD2

DNA: TGCAGCGTTGCACGGACAGGGGACGAGCAGTACTTC
CDR3: CSVARTGDEQYF
size: once
J: TRBJ2-7
V: TRBV29-1
D: TRBD1

DNA: TGTGCCAGCAGTTTTCTTGGGACAGCGAACAATGAGCAGTTCTTC
CDR3: CASSFLGTANNEQFF
size: NA
J: TRBJ2-1
V: TRBV27
D: TRBD1

DNA: TGCGCCAGCAGCCCCAAGGGATGGACGGGGGATAGCTCCTACGAGCAGTACTTC
CDR3: CASSPKGWTGDSSYEQYF
size: NA
J: TRBJ2-7
V: TRBV4-1
D: NA

DNA: TGCGCCAGCAGACCCGAGGGGACAGCAAAAGAGACCCAGTACTTC
CDR3: CASRPEGTAKETQYF
size: NA
J: TRBJ2-5
V: TRBV5-1
D: TRBD1

DNA: TGTGCCATCAGTGACCCCAAGGCTAGCGGGAGCGGCGTGGGAGAGACCCAGTACTTC
CDR3: CAISDPKASGSGVGETQYF
size: NA
J: TRBJ2-5
V: TRBV10-3
D: TRBD2

DNA: TGCGCCAGCAGCTTGGGCGGCAGGGGGAGCTCCTACAATGAGCAGTTCTTC
CDR3: CASSLGGRGSSYNEQFF
size: NA
J: TRBJ2-1
V: TRBV5-1
D: TRBD1

DNA: TGTGCCAGCAGGCGGACAGCCCTCACCGGGGAGCTGTTTTTT
CDR3: CASRRTALTGELFF
size: NA
J: TRBJ2-2
V: TRBV7-9
D: NA

DNA: TGTGCCAGCAGCAAGTCGGGCTTC
CDR3: CASSKSGF
size: NA
J: TRBJ1-2
V: TRBV21-1
D: NA

DNA: TGTGCCAGCTCACCTCCACTCGACAGGGGACGGGCTAAACTGTTTTTT
CDR3: CASSPPLDRGRAKLFF
size: NA
J: TRBJ1-4
V: TRBV18
D: TRBD1

DNA: TGTGCCAGCAGCAAAGGACTAGCGGGAGGGTCCTACGAGCAGTACTTC
CDR3: CASSKGLAGGSYEQYF
size: NA
J: TRBJ2-7
V: TRBV7-2
D: TRBD2

DNA: TGCGCCAGCAGTGTTGCGGGAGGTTGGAATGAGCAGTTCTTC
CDR3: CASSVAGGWNEQFF
size: NA
J: TRBJ2-1
V: TRBV5-1
D: TRBD2

DNA: TGTGCCAGTAGTTCGGGACTAGCTGGCTACGAGCAGTACTTC
CDR3: CASSSGLAGYEQYF
size: NA
J: TRBJ2-7
V: TRBV19
D: TRBD2